This TCR beta chain came from a study of radiotherapy plus CTLA-4 blockade in lung cancer. Study-level results: Interferon-beta, together with early blood T cell clone dynamics, reportedly best predicted response. There was expansion of tumor-derived TCR clones in blood after radiotherapy plus ipilimumab.

About this clone itself: As yet, its antigen is unknown.

The CDR3 sequence is 13 residues long. The V gene end was trimmed by 6 bases and the J gene end by 9 bases; junction bases not matched to a gene: 8. Germline V gene sequence: CDR1 MNHEY, CDR2 SVGAGI. Patients in the study, people with chemo-refractory metastatic non-small-cell lung cancer, received focal radiation plus ipilimumab CTLA-4 blockade. Repertoires were generated with immunoSEQ multiplex PCR, while TCRdb's copy carries only in-frame clones and drops some. The table lists approximately 98,000 clones, more than 75% of them singletons. This receptor was obtained from a human donor with non-small cell lung cancer who had a partial response to radiotherapy plus ipilimumab. This chain uses TRBV6-5 with TRBJ2-1; 7 bases fit TRBD2. This specimen was peripheral blood, taken from a patient treated with radiotherapy plus ipilimumab. The CDR3 reads CASRNKGRVEQFF. The CDR3 bases are TGTGCCAGCAGAAACAAGGGGAGGGTTGAGCAGTTCTTC.